This T cell receptor (beta chain) is drawn from a study of OX40 agonist ivuxolimab in advanced cancers. About the study: Partial response was recorded in three patients: one hepatocellular carcinoma and two cutaneous melanoma cases. Study results and caveats: Within 6 weeks, CD4+ and CD8+ blood T cells expanded clonally at 0.1 to 3.0 mg/kg. Partial responders receiving 0.1-3.0 mg/kg showed among the lowest clonal expansion.

The protocol was immunoSEQ multiplex PCR, while the TCRdb copy is restricted to in-frame clones and leaves out a portion. The table records 65,000 to 85,000 clones, approximately 89% of them present only once. J was trimmed by 2 bases and V by 4 bases; bases with no gene match: 3. Germline lookup yields CDR1 SGDLS and CDR2 YYNGEE. The CDR3 runs 14 residues. A note on this clone: Its antigen is not identified.

Here the sequenced sample was CD4+ or CD8+ T cells sorted from blood, taken in a trial of the OX40 agonist ivuxolimab. This chain links TRBV9 with TRBJ1-3, with 7 bases identical to TRBD1. The TCR originated in an adult with an advanced solid tumor such as melanoma, head and neck, liver or kidney cancer. Here the CDR3 reads CASSSRGPGNTIYF. CDR3 bases: TGTGCCAGCAGCTCAAGGGGGCCTGGAAACACCATATATTTT. Using reference TRBV9 and TRBJ1-3 for the parts outside the CDR3, the full variable domain is DSGVTQTPKHLITATGQRVTLRCSPRSGDLSVYWYQQSLDQGLQFLIQYYNGEERAKGNILERFSAQQFPDLHSELNLSSLELGDSALYFCASSSRGPGNTIYFGEGSWLTVV.